These T cell receptor beta chains were read from a single sample in a study of T cell repertoires in cytomegalovirus infection. Using its own MiXCR run on the reads, TCRdb lists one record per CDR3 protein. This sample has nearly 700,000 distinct CDR3 sequences, with about 33% found just once. For these TCRs, the target antigens are not known. The specimen comprised cultured PBMCs, sampled from culture after CMV antigen stimulation. The origin of the receptors is a human donor in good health (CMV status not recorded). Some clones in this sample may be carry-over from other donors' samples. Each CDR3 is given with its conserved first and last residue. D genes are given only for firm matches. Expanded clones are given a class, and other clones once, few, many or no size at all.

abundance: NA
v_gene: TRBV15
j_gene: TRBJ2-3
d_gene: TRBD2
CDR3nt: TGTGCCACCGGGGGGGACTACCGCCCTTCAGATACGCAGTATTTT
CDR3aa: CATGGDYRPSDTQYF

abundance: NA
v_gene: TRBV7-2
j_gene: TRBJ2-2
d_gene: NA
CDR3nt: TGTGCCAGCAGCTTTTGGGGCCGGGAGCTGTTTTTT
CDR3aa: CASSFWGRELFF

abundance: NA
v_gene: TRBV6-5
j_gene: TRBJ2-7
d_gene: NA
CDR3nt: TGTGCCAGCAGTTGGGTGGAAAGGGACGAGCAGTACTTC
CDR3aa: CASSWVERDEQYF

abundance: NA
v_gene: TRBV5-1
j_gene: TRBJ2-3
d_gene: NA
CDR3nt: TGCGCCAGCAGCTTGGAACCCTCGACCGGGACGGATAGCACAGATACGCAGTATTTT
CDR3aa: CASSLEPSTGTDSTDTQYF

abundance: few
v_gene: TRBV7-2
j_gene: TRBJ2-3
d_gene: NA
CDR3nt: TGTGCCAGCAGCTTAGCGGGCCGGGGTAGCACAGATACGCAGTATTTT
CDR3aa: CASSLAGRGSTDTQYF

abundance: NA
v_gene: TRBV6-1
j_gene: TRBJ1-6
d_gene: NA
CDR3nt: TGTGCCAGCAGCAGAGGAGACCGGGTGACACCCCTCCACTTT
CDR3aa: CASSRGDRVTPLHF

abundance: NA
v_gene: TRBV7-2
j_gene: TRBJ1-2
d_gene: NA
CDR3nt: TGTGCCAGCAGCTCCTTGGGGGAGGAGTATGGCTACACCTTC
CDR3aa: CASSSLGEEYGYTF

abundance: many
v_gene: TRBV7-2
j_gene: TRBJ2-7
d_gene: NA
CDR3nt: TGTGCCAGCAGCCCAGGGGGGGGGATGGGTGAGCAGTACTTC
CDR3aa: CASSPGGGMGEQYF

abundance: NA
v_gene: TRBV6-8
j_gene: TRBJ2-7
d_gene: NA
CDR3nt: TGTGCCACCAGAAAGCGAGGGATGAAGACAGCCACCCCCTACGAGCAGTACTTC
CDR3aa: CATRKRGMKTATPYEQYF

abundance: NA
v_gene: TRBV12-3/TRBV12-4
j_gene: TRBJ2-1
d_gene: TRBD1
CDR3nt: TGTGCCAGCAGACGGCAGGGGGAATCGAATGAGCAGTTCTTC
CDR3aa: CASRRQGESNEQFF

abundance: NA
v_gene: TRBV6-2/TRBV6-3
j_gene: TRBJ2-6
d_gene: NA
CDR3nt: TGTGCCAGCAGTTACTCGATTAAGCGGGCGGCTGGGGCCAACGTCCTGACTTTC
CDR3aa: CASSYSIKRAAGANVLTF

abundance: few
v_gene: TRBV20-1
j_gene: TRBJ1-1
d_gene: NA
CDR3nt: TGCAGTGCTAGGTTTGCAGGGATGGGAGGGAACACTGAAGCTTTCTTT
CDR3aa: CSARFAGMGGNTEAFF

abundance: NA
v_gene: TRBV20-1
j_gene: TRBJ2-5
d_gene: TRBD2
CDR3nt: TGCAGTGCTTCTAGACTAGCGGGAGATCGAGAGACCCAGTACTTC
CDR3aa: CSASRLAGDRETQYF

abundance: few
v_gene: TRBV19
j_gene: TRBJ1-1
d_gene: NA
CDR3nt: TGTGCCAGTACCCGGAGAGGAGAAGCTTTCTTT
CDR3aa: CASTRRGEAFF

abundance: NA
v_gene: TRBV11-2
j_gene: TRBJ2-3
d_gene: NA
CDR3nt: TGTGCCACCCCCCCCCCACAGAGTCCTTACTCCACAGATACGCAGTATTTT
CDR3aa: CATPPPQSPYSTDTQYF

abundance: many
v_gene: TRBV7-2
j_gene: TRBJ2-3
d_gene: NA
CDR3nt: TGTGCCAGCAGCTTAGCACTGCTCTCAGATACGCAGTATTTT
CDR3aa: CASSLALLSDTQYF

abundance: NA
v_gene: TRBV5-1
j_gene: TRBJ1-2
d_gene: NA
CDR3nt: TGCGCCAGCAGCTCCTTAGAGGGGGACGGCTACACCTTC
CDR3aa: CASSSLEGDGYTF

abundance: NA
v_gene: TRBV27
j_gene: TRBJ2-3
d_gene: NA
CDR3nt: TGTGCCAGCAGTTTAGCCGACGCTTTCGGAGATACGCAGTATTTT
CDR3aa: CASSLADAFGDTQYF

abundance: NA
v_gene: TRBV20-1
j_gene: TRBJ2-2
d_gene: NA
CDR3nt: TGCAGTGCCCGTCGACTAGGAGCGGGCGGGGAGCTGTTTTTT
CDR3aa: CSARRLGAGGELFF

abundance: many
v_gene: TRBV7-2
j_gene: TRBJ2-5
d_gene: TRBD2
CDR3nt: TGTGCCAGCAGCATCCTAGCGGGGGGCCGGAGTCCCCAAGAGACCCAGTACTTC
CDR3aa: CASSILAGGRSPQETQYF

abundance: NA
v_gene: TRBV4-1
j_gene: TRBJ2-5
d_gene: TRBD1
CDR3nt: TGCGCCAGCAGCCAAGATTGGGTGGGACAGCAAGAGACCCAGTACTTC
CDR3aa: CASSQDWVGQQETQYF

abundance: NA
v_gene: TRBV2
j_gene: TRBJ1-1
d_gene: NA
CDR3nt: TGTGCCAGCAGTCCGACGGTAGAAGCTTTCTTT
CDR3aa: CASSPTVEAFF

abundance: NA
v_gene: TRBV6-5
j_gene: TRBJ1-6
d_gene: NA
CDR3nt: TGTGCCAGCAGTTCCCAGGCGTATAATTCACCCCTCCACTTT
CDR3aa: CASSSQAYNSPLHF

abundance: NA
v_gene: TRBV10-3
j_gene: TRBJ2-3
d_gene: NA
CDR3nt: TGTGCCATCCAGGAGGGGCAGAAAACAGATACGCAGTATTTT
CDR3aa: CAIQEGQKTDTQYF

abundance: NA
v_gene: TRBV7-9
j_gene: TRBJ2-5
d_gene: NA
CDR3nt: TGTGCCAGCAGCACTCACTTTCGCCAGGGGGAGACCCAGTACTTC
CDR3aa: CASSTHFRQGETQYF

abundance: NA
v_gene: TRBV14
j_gene: TRBJ2-1
d_gene: TRBD2
CDR3nt: TGTGCCAGCAGCCACTTAGCGGGAGGGCCGGGTAATGAGCAGTTCTTC
CDR3aa: CASSHLAGGPGNEQFF

abundance: few
v_gene: TRBV4-1
j_gene: TRBJ1-2
d_gene: NA
CDR3nt: TGCGCCAGCAGCCAGAGGGGTGCACTCTATGGCTACACCTTC
CDR3aa: CASSQRGALYGYTF

abundance: NA
v_gene: TRBV27
j_gene: TRBJ2-1
d_gene: NA
CDR3nt: TGTGCCAGCAGATCCCTAGGGCCCCCTGAGCAGTTCTTC
CDR3aa: CASRSLGPPEQFF

abundance: NA
v_gene: TRBV14
j_gene: TRBJ2-5
d_gene: NA
CDR3nt: TGTGCCAGCAGCCAAGGAAGCAGGGGATCCGCCCAAGAGACCCAGTACTTC
CDR3aa: CASSQGSRGSAQETQYF

abundance: NA
v_gene: TRBV12-3/TRBV12-4
j_gene: TRBJ2-5
d_gene: NA
CDR3nt: TGTGCCAGCAGTCCCACGAGGCCGGGGGGCCGTGGGGAGACCCAGTACTTC
CDR3aa: CASSPTRPGGRGETQYF

abundance: NA
v_gene: TRBV30
j_gene: TRBJ2-1
d_gene: NA
CDR3nt: TGTGCCTGGAGGAGGGACTCCCTGTCTAATGAGCAGTTCTTC
CDR3aa: CAWRRDSLSNEQFF

abundance: once
v_gene: TRBV12-3/TRBV12-4
j_gene: TRBJ2-1
d_gene: TRBD2
CDR3nt: TGTGCCACCACTTACGAGCGGGAGACCTACAATGAGCAGTTCTTC
CDR3aa: CATTYERETYNEQFF

abundance: few
v_gene: TRBV7-2
j_gene: TRBJ2-5
d_gene: TRBD2
CDR3nt: TGTGCCAGCAGCGTGGGGCGGGGGGGACGAGAGACCCAGTACTTC
CDR3aa: CASSVGRGGRETQYF

abundance: NA
v_gene: TRBV20-1
j_gene: TRBJ1-6
d_gene: NA
CDR3nt: TGCAGTTCCGTGCCAGCGTGGGTATATAATTCACCCCTCCACTTT
CDR3aa: CSSVPAWVYNSPLHF

abundance: NA
v_gene: TRBV2
j_gene: TRBJ2-3
d_gene: NA
CDR3nt: TGTGCCAGCTCAGAACGCACAGATACGCAGTATTTT
CDR3aa: CASSERTDTQYF

abundance: NA
v_gene: TRBV7-4
j_gene: TRBJ1-4
d_gene: TRBD1
CDR3nt: TGTGCCAGCAGCCCAAGGACAGGATATGAAAAACTGTTTTTT
CDR3aa: CASSPRTGYEKLFF

abundance: NA
v_gene: TRBV20-1
j_gene: TRBJ1-5
d_gene: NA
CDR3nt: TGCAGTGCTAGAGACCCAGGGACTCAGCCCCAGCATTTT
CDR3aa: CSARDPGTQPQHF

abundance: few
v_gene: TRBV4-2
j_gene: TRBJ2-2
d_gene: NA
CDR3nt: TGTGCCAGCAGCCAAGTTTCCGGGACTCCCCGTTACGGGGAGCTGTTTTTT
CDR3aa: CASSQVSGTPRYGELFF

abundance: NA
v_gene: TRBV20-1
j_gene: TRBJ2-7
d_gene: TRBD2
CDR3nt: TGCAGTGCTAGTCCCGCGACCCGGGACTACCTCTCCTACGAGCAGTACTTC
CDR3aa: CSASPATRDYLSYEQYF

abundance: few
v_gene: TRBV7-2
j_gene: TRBJ1-1
d_gene: NA
CDR3nt: TGTGCCAGCAGCTTAGGAGGACTGGGGATTGGCACTGAAGCTTTCTTT
CDR3aa: CASSLGGLGIGTEAFF

abundance: NA
v_gene: TRBV12-5
j_gene: TRBJ2-6
d_gene: NA
CDR3nt: TGTGCTAGTGGTTTGGGGCGGGACGGGAGCTCTGGGGCCAACGTCCTGACTTTC
CDR3aa: CASGLGRDGSSGANVLTF

abundance: NA
v_gene: TRBV6-5
j_gene: TRBJ1-3
d_gene: NA
CDR3nt: TGTGCCAGCAGTTACCGCGGAGTTGATGGAAACACCATATATTTT
CDR3aa: CASSYRGVDGNTIYF

abundance: few
v_gene: TRBV7-6
j_gene: TRBJ1-2
d_gene: NA
CDR3nt: TGTGCCAGCAGCTTAGCAGGGACCCGGGACTATGGCTACACCTTC
CDR3aa: CASSLAGTRDYGYTF

abundance: many
v_gene: TRBV11-2
j_gene: TRBJ2-1
d_gene: TRBD2
CDR3nt: TGTGCCAGCAGCTCAGGCGCGGGAGTCGGGAATGAGCAGTTCTTC
CDR3aa: CASSSGAGVGNEQFF

abundance: NA
v_gene: TRBV4-1
j_gene: TRBJ1-1
d_gene: TRBD1
CDR3nt: TGCGCCCGCAGCCAACCGGACAGGGGAAACACTGAAGCTTTCTTT
CDR3aa: CARSQPDRGNTEAFF

abundance: few
v_gene: TRBV30
j_gene: TRBJ2-7
d_gene: NA
CDR3nt: TGTGCCTGGAGTGGCTACGAGCAGTACTTC
CDR3aa: CAWSGYEQYF

abundance: few
v_gene: TRBV20-1
j_gene: TRBJ2-3
d_gene: TRBD2
CDR3nt: TGCAGTGCTAGAGGGGGTAGCGGGGTCACAGATACGCAGTATTTT
CDR3aa: CSARGGSGVTDTQYF

abundance: NA
v_gene: TRBV20-1
j_gene: TRBJ1-4
d_gene: TRBD1
CDR3nt: TGCAGTGCTAGAGATGACGGGACAGGGGATGAAAAACTGTTTTTT
CDR3aa: CSARDDGTGDEKLFF

abundance: NA
v_gene: TRBV11-2
j_gene: TRBJ2-3
d_gene: TRBD2
CDR3nt: TGTGCCAGCAGCTTCAGCGGGAGTCGCACAGATACGCAGTATTTT
CDR3aa: CASSFSGSRTDTQYF

abundance: NA
v_gene: TRBV24-1
j_gene: TRBJ2-1
d_gene: TRBD2
CDR3nt: TGTGCCACCAGTGATTCACTAGCGGGGGCCTACAATGAGCAGTTCTTC
CDR3aa: CATSDSLAGAYNEQFF

abundance: NA
v_gene: TRBV7-9
j_gene: TRBJ2-2
d_gene: TRBD2
CDR3nt: TGTGCCAGCAGCTCAACCCCGGGGGGGGACTTCACCGGGGAGCTGTTTTTT
CDR3aa: CASSSTPGGDFTGELFF

abundance: NA
v_gene: TRBV7-8
j_gene: TRBJ1-1
d_gene: TRBD1
CDR3nt: TGTGCCAGCAGCTTAGCGGGGACAGGGAGCACTGAAGCTTGCTTT
CDR3aa: CASSLAGTGSTEACF

abundance: NA
v_gene: TRBV9
j_gene: TRBJ1-3
d_gene: NA
CDR3nt: TGTGCCAGCAGCGTAGTCGGTCCGGAGGCGGGAAACACCATATATTTT
CDR3aa: CASSVVGPEAGNTIYF